This T cell receptor (beta chain) was sequenced during a study of early T cells in non-severe SARS-CoV-2 infection. The length of the CDR3 is 14 residues. Trimming left V 4 bases short and J 10 bases short, with 19 bases between. CDR1 and CDR2 (germline): SQVTM, ANQGSEA. This clonotype has a handful of counts. TCRdb re-analysed the 5' RACE reads in MiXCR, keeping a single row per CDR3 protein. The sample has 63,000 or so distinct CDR3 sequences, 9.5% to 12% seen once. V gene TRBV29-1 combines with J gene TRBJ1-4; weak D call: TRBD1 (5 bases). The receptor was derived from an adult who was a healthcare worker with PCR-confirmed SARS-CoV-2 infection or an uninfected control (not recorded which). Source: whole blood, taken at baseline. The CDR3 is CSVGSGTRNGKLFF. Here the CDR3 DNA reads TGCAGCGTTGGATCCGGGACCCGGAACGGAAAACTGTTTTTT.